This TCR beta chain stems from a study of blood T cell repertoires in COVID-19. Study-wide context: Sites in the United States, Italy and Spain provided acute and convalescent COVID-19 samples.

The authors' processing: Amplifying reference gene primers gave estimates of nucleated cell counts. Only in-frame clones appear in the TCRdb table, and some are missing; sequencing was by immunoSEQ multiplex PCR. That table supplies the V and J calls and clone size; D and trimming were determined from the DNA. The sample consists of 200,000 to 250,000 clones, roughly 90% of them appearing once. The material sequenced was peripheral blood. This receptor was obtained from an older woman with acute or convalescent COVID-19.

CDR3 sequence: CASSPSGTGTNYGYTF. CDR3 DNA: TGTGCCAGCAGCCCATCCGGGACAGGGACTAACTATGGCTACACCTTC. The V call is TRBV7-9, the J call TRBJ1-2; TRBD1 agrees at 9 bases. The V gene end was trimmed by 5 bases and the J gene end by 0 bases; junction bases not matched to a gene: 7. Germline V lookup: CDR1 SEHNR, CDR2 FQNEAQ (reference sequence). The CDR3 spans 16 residues.